Sequencing of this T cell receptor beta chain was carried out in a study of tumor-infiltrating lymphocytes in primary liver carcinoma. TCR beta cDNA was reverse-transcribed from about 500 ng of total RNA. The reaction used a constant-region primer and ProtoScript II reverse transcriptase. Generation of the TCR beta libraries relied on three nested multiplex PCR rounds using slightly modified ARM-PCR. Each CDR3 protein gets one entry after TCRdb re-called the multiplex PCR reads with MiXCR. The table has fewer than 250,000 distinct CDR3 sequences, approximately 86% seen once. Study results and limitations: The study found a significantly higher top-250-clone fraction in tumors than in blood (p = 0.039).

Co-extraction of both nucleic acids (RNA and DNA) used about 20-34 mg of unsorted bulk tissue. This clonotype was found a few times. Its specificity is not known. This CDR3 is missing its conserved last phenylalanine or tryptophan, likely due to a read error. The sample consisted of tumor tissue from primary liver carcinoma. The receptor's source is a man aged 40-49 years with primary liver carcinoma and hepatitis B virus infection.

The CDR3 sequence: CASINSFTGKGTEAFL. The CDR3, as DNA: TGTGCCAGTATTAATTCCTTCACAGGGAAAGGCACTGAAGCTTTCCTT. The chain employs TRBV19 and TRBJ1-1, with D perhaps TRBD1 (6 bases). The germline gives CDR1 LNHDA, CDR2 SQIVND (reference sequence). The CDR3 contains 16 residues. Deletions cut 7 bases from V and 4 bases from J, with 22 bases between.